The 7 T cell receptor beta chains below were found in one sample sequenced in a study of control samples from healthy donors and cancer patients. Only in-frame clones appear in the TCRdb table, and some are missing; sequencing was by immunoSEQ multiplex PCR. Of some 71,000 clones listed, around 87% are singletons. Input material: PBMCs. The receptors derive from a woman in her fifties or sixties with head and neck cancer.

The gene calls are TRBV29-1 and TRBJ1-1, with 7 bases fitting TRBD1. In germline, CDR1 is SQVTM, CDR2 ANQGSEA. The CDR3 is made up of 12 amino acids. Losses at the gene ends were 5 bases for V and 5 bases for J; bases not matched to a gene: 5. The CDR3 sequence: CSVRQGKTEAFF. Written as DNA, the CDR3 is TGCAGCGTTAGACAGGGTAAGACTGAAGCTTTCTTT.

The chain recombines TRBV6-5 with TRBJ2-7, with a weak D call TRBD1 (5 bases). The CDR3 runs to 13 residues. V was trimmed by 11 bases and J by 2 bases, leaving 16 bases between them. CDR1 is MNHEY and CDR2 is SVGAGI in the germline V gene. CDR3 sequence reads: CAGQGQSAYEQYF. The CDR3 bases are TGTGCCGGCCAGGGCCAGTCAGCCTACGAGCAGTACTTC.

V gene TRBV28 combines with J gene TRBJ1-2, with D possibly being TRBD1 (6 bases). CDR1 is MDHEN, CDR2 SYDVKM, per germline. The CDR3 runs 14 residues. The V gene lost 2 bases and the J gene lost 2 bases, with 9 bases spanning the gap. The CDR3 bases are TGTGCCAGCAGTTTACGGACAGTGAACTATGGCTACACCTTC. Translating it yields CASSLRTVNYGYTF.

The chain has TRBV9 and TRBJ2-5; TRBD2 agrees at 7 bases. With 0 bases clipped from V and 5 bases from J, the junction kept 7 bases outside the gene matches. This CDR3 is built from 15 residues. Germline V lookup: CDR1 SGDLS, CDR2 YYNGEE. The CDR3 region is CASSVASGGRETQYF. The CDR3 coding sequence is TGTGCCAGCAGCGTAGCTTCGGGGGGTAGGGAGACCCAGTACTTC.

This chain links TRBV2 with TRBJ2-5; D call uncertain. Germline CDR1 and CDR2: SNHLY and FYNNEI. CDR3 size: 10 residues. V gave up 6 bases and J gave up 4 bases, with 3 bases separating them. The CDR3 spells CASSLETQYF. The CDR3 DNA is TGTGCCAGCAGCCTAGAGACCCAGTACTTC.

This clone occurred once. The V gene is TRBV30, the J gene TRBJ2-7; the D is unclear. This CDR3 spans 13 amino acids. Germline CDR1 GTSNPN, CDR2 SVGIG (reference sequence). V was cut by 0 bases and J by 6 bases, with 12 bases left in between. As DNA, the CDR3 is TGTGCCTGGAGTGTCTCGGTCTGGGGCGAGCAGTACTTC. It yields the protein CAWSVSVWGEQYF.

This chain uses TRBV5-6 with TRBJ2-7; D is ambiguous. The V and J ends lost 3 bases and 5 bases respectively, with 18 bases between them. This CDR3 spans 15 amino acids. From germline, CDR1 is SGHDT and CDR2 YYEEEE. CDR3 coding DNA: TGTGCCAGCAGCTCTCTTGGGGTAGGAACTCACGAGCAGTACTTC. Residues: CASSSLGVGTHEQYF. The whole variable domain, remainder taken from reference TRBV5-6 and TRBJ2-7, is DAGVTQSPTHLIKTRGQQVTLRCSPKSGHDTVSWYQQALGQGPQFIFQYYEEEERQRGNFPDRFSGHQFPNYSSELNVNALLLGDSALYLCASSSLGVGTHEQYFGPGTRLTVT.